This T cell receptor beta chain was found in a study of blood T cell repertoires in COVID-19 (dated by TCRdb to the early 2020s). About the investigation overall: The collaborator samples originated in the United States, Italy and Spain and spanned the acute and convalescent phases of COVID-19. The samples were drawn from the first 160 participants of the ongoing ImmuneRACE study and from some 1,300 subjects provided by 6 global collaborators. Where available, HLA class I and class II types were taken from metadata supplied by the sample provider and were not determined by assay-based typing. The dataset comprised deeply sampled blood TCRbeta repertoires from subjects exposed to, actively infected with, or recovered from COVID-19. The prospective study material was composed of cDNA or gDNA derived from T cells, B-cell-depleted T cells, or PBMCs. The repertoires were released in a freely available public database intended as a resource for research on the immune response to SARS-CoV-2. The sample metadata nearly always contained a de-identified subject ID, COVID-19 status, age in years and sex.

Collaborating institutions collected whole blood in K2EDTA tubes following their own protocols. Collaborator samples were shipped for TCRbeta analysis as frozen whole blood, isolated PBMCs, or DNA extracted from either sample type. The paper's findings and limits, for the study overall: The quantity of clinical and demographic metadata differed by source and by participant and was supplied without curation.

CDR3 length: 15 amino acids, cysteine to phenylalanine. The DNA shown is the 45-base CDR3, in frame from base 1. V is cut back by 3 bases and J by 7 bases, with 8 bases in the junction unmatched. The CDR1 and CDR2 encoded by the germline V gene are SGDLS and YYNGEE. TCRbeta CDR3 regions were amplified from genomic DNA using the immunoSEQ Assay, a bias-controlled multiplex PCR. The study's processing was this. Within the assay, amplification of reference gene primers was used to estimate how many nucleated cells each sample contained. Sequence reads were collapsed and filtered to measure the absolute abundance of every unique TCRbeta CDR3 rearrangement. For each sample, productive Simpson clonality was calculated as the square root of Simpson's diversity index over productive rearrangements. TCRdb limited this immuneACCESS table to in-frame rearrangements with V and J called. A share of clones is missing; checked studies link under half to unresolved V genes, and the rest is unexplained. V, J and clone size are those of that table, while D and trimming were read from the DNA. Counted in this sample were about 260,000 clones; 70% to 90% of them appeared once. The leading ten clones occupy over 0.55% of the sample.

Details on this clone: The antigen it recognizes is unknown. Base qualities are not recorded, but no much larger clone differs from it by a single base.

Sequencing used peripheral blood. The chain is assembled from TRBV9 and TRBJ2-7; 12 bases in the middle match TRBD2. This receptor was identified in a human donor in a cohort sampled during active COVID-19. The sequenced DNA: TGTGCCAGCAGCGCTTCTAGCGGGAGGGCCGGAGAGCAGTACTTC. It encodes CASSASSGRAGEQYF.